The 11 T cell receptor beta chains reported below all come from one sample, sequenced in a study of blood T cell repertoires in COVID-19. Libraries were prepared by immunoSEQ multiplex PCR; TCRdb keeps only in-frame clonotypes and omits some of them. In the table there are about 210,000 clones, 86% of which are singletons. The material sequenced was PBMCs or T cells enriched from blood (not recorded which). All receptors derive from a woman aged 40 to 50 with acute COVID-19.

The DNA of the CDR3 is TGTGCCAGCAGCTTAGCGCTGCCGGGGACAGATACGCAGTATTTT. Translating it yields CASSLALPGTDTQYF. V and J are TRBV7-2 and TRBJ2-3; weak D call: TRBD2 (5 bases). The germline V gene has CDR1 SGHTA and CDR2 FQGNSA. V was trimmed by 0 bases and J by 3 bases, leaving 10 bases between them. The CDR3 sequence is 15 residues long. Full variable domain (rest looked up from reference TRBV7-2 and TRBJ2-3): GAGVSQSPSNKVTEKGKDVELRCDPISGHTALYWYRQSLGQGLEFLIYFQGNSAPDKSGLPSDRFSAERTGGSVSTLTIQRTQQEDSAVYLCASSLALPGTDTQYFGPGTRLTVL.

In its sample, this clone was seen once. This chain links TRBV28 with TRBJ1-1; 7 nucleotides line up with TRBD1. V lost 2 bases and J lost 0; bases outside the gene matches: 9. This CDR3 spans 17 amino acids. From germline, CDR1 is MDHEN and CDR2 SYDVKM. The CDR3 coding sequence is TGTGCCAGCAGTTTAAGGTCGACAGGGACTCTGAACACTGAAGCTTTCTTT. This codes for CASSLRSTGTLNTEAFF.

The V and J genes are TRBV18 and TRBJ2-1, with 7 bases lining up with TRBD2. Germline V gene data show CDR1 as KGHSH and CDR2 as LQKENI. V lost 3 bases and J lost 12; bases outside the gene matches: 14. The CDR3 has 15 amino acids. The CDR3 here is CASSPLETSLSGQFF. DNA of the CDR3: TGTGCCAGCTCACCGCTGGAGACTAGCTTAAGTGGGCAGTTCTTC.

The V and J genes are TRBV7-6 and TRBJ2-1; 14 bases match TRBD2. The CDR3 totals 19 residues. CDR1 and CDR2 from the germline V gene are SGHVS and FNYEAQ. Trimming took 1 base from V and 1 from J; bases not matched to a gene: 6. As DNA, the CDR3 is TGTGCCAGCAGCTTAGTGTCCGGGACTAGCGGGAGTTCCTACAATGAGCAGTTCTTC. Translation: CASSLVSGTSGSSYNEQFF.

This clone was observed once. CDR3 DNA: TGTGCCAGCAGTTTATCTTCTGGAACTAAGACCGAGCAGTACTTC. Residues: CASSLSSGTKTEQYF. This rearrangement joins TRBV27 to TRBJ2-7, with D unclear. V lost 0 bases to trimming and J lost 6 bases, with 15 bases between them. CDR3 length equals 15 residues. Per the germline V gene, CDR1 is MNHEY and CDR2 is SMNVEV (reference sequence).

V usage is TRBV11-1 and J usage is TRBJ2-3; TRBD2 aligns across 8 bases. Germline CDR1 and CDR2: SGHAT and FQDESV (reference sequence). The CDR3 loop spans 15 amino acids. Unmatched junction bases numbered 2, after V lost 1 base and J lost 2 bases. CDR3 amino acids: CASSLGGRLTDTQYF. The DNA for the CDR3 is TGTGCCAGCAGCTTAGGCGGGAGGCTCACAGATACGCAGTATTTT.

CDR3 DNA: TGTGCCAGCAGCTTAGGTGACCGACTAGCGGGCAACAATGAGCAGTTCTTC. As protein: CASSLGDRLAGNNEQFF. The chain recombines TRBV7-2 with TRBJ2-1; 10 bases fit TRBD2. Germline-derived CDR1 and CDR2 are SGHTA and FQGNSA. The V and J ends lost 1 base and 5 bases, in that order; junction bases with no gene match: 8. This CDR3 comprises 17 residues.

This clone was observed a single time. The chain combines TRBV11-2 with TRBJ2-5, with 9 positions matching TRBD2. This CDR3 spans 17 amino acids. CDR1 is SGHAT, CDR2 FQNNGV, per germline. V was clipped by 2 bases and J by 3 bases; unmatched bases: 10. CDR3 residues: CASSLFLAGDLKETQYF. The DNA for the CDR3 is TGTGCCAGCAGCTTATTTTTAGCGGGAGACCTAAAAGAGACCCAGTACTTC.

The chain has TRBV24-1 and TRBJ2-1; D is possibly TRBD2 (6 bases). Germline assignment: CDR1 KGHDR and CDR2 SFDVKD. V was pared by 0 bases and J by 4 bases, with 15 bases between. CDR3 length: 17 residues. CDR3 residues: CATSDLGSGSGYNEQFF. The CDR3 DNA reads TGTGCCACCAGTGATTTGGGAAGTGGTAGCGGTTACAATGAGCAGTTCTTC.

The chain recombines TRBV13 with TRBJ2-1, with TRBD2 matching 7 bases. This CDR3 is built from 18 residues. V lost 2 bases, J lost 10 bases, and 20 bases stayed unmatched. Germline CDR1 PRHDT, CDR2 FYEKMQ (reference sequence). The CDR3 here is CASSLRPGTTLGLSEQFF. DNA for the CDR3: TGTGCCAGCAGCTTAAGACCCGGGACTACCCTGGGATTGTCAGAGCAGTTCTTC.

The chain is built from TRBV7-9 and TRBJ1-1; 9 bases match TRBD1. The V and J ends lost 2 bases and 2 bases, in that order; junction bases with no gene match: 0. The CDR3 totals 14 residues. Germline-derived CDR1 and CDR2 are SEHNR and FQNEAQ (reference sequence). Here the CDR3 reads CASSLTGGNTEAFF. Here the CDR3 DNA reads TGTGCCAGCAGCTTAACAGGGGGCAACACTGAAGCTTTCTTT.